The 14 T cell receptor beta chains reported below all come from one sample, sequenced in a study of T cell repertoires in cytomegalovirus infection. No cognate antigen is known for these TCRs. TCRdb called the reads again in MiXCR, with one record for every CDR3 protein. The table has more than 300,000 distinct CDR3 sequences, roughly 34% seen once; the top ten hold approximately 13%. The material was cultured PBMCs, obtained from culture after CMV antigen stimulation. The receptors shown here come from a human donor in good health (CMV status not recorded). Some clones in this sample may be carry-over from other donors' samples.

The CDR3 spells CASSYPGYTGELFF. CDR3 sequence (DNA): TGTGCCAGCAGTTACCCGGGTTACACCGGGGAGCTGTTTTTT. The V gene is TRBV27, the J gene TRBJ2-2; the D is unclear. CDR3 length: 14 amino acids. The V end was cut by 4 bases, the J end by 3 bases, with 9 bases between. Per germline, CDR1 MNHEY and CDR2 SMNVEV (reference sequence).

The V gene is TRBV28, the J gene TRBJ2-7; TRBD2 matches 8 bases. Germline V gene sequence: CDR1 MDHEN, CDR2 SYDVKM. The CDR3 length is 14 residues. Trimming cost V 5 bases and J 3 bases; bases outside gene matches: 6. The CDR3 sequence: CASSPLAGSYEQYV. CDR3 sequence (DNA): TGTGCCAGCAGTCCTTTAGCGGGAAGCTACGAGCAGTACGTC.

A few counts support this clonotype. V is TRBV6-2 or TRBV6-3 and J is TRBJ2-3; 13 bases are a match to TRBD2. The CDR3 covers 15 residues. Unmatched junction bases numbered 10, after V lost 6 bases and J lost 10 bases. Germline-derived CDR1 and CDR2 are MNHEY and SVGEGT. The CDR3 DNA is TGTGCCAGCAGCTACGGACTAGCGGGAGTATCGGCGCAGTATTTT. Its protein is CASSYGLAGVSAQYF.

This clonotype came up a few times. The chain has TRBV5-6 and TRBJ2-2, with 7 bases identical to TRBD1. J lost 3 bases, V lost 1 base, and 6 bases had no gene match. The CDR3 is 16 amino acids. Germline lookup yields CDR1 SGHDT and CDR2 YYEEEE. Written as DNA, the CDR3 is TGTGCCAGCAGCTTGATTCGACAGGGCCACACCGGGGAGCTGTTTTTT. This sequence encodes CASSLIRQGHTGELFF.

This clonotype was seen more than once but under ten times. The CDR3 nucleotides are TGTGCCAGCAGCTTAACTCGGGACAGCTTTTTCTACGAGCAGTACTTC. It specifies CASSLTRDSFFYEQYF. V gene TRBV7-2 combines with J gene TRBJ2-7, with 7 nucleotides matching TRBD1. V shed 2 bases, J shed 3 bases, and the junction held 10 bases outside the gene matches. Germline V gives CDR1 SGHTA, CDR2 FQGNSA. This CDR3 spans 16 amino acids. The full variable domain, completed using reference TRBV7-2 and TRBJ2-7, is GAGVSQSPSNKVTEKGKDVELRCDPISGHTALYWYRQSLGQGLEFLIYFQGNSAPDKSGLPSDRFSAERTGGSVSTLTIQRTQQEDSAVYLCASSLTRDSFFYEQYFGPGTRLTVT.

This clonotype has at least ten counts. This rearrangement joins TRBV27 to TRBJ2-2; 10 bases are a match to TRBD1. V trimming: 5 bases; J trimming: 5 bases; junction bases outside the gene matches: 17. The germline V gene encodes CDR1 MNHEY and CDR2 SMNVEV (reference sequence). The CDR3 is 19 residues long. The CDR3: CASSVPGTGVSRVTGELFF. CDR3 bases: TGTGCCAGCAGTGTCCCCGGGACAGGGGTGTCCCGTGTTACCGGGGAGCTGTTTTTT.

The gene calls are TRBV7-2 and TRBJ1-1; 7 bases are shared with TRBD1. The germline V gene encodes CDR1 SGHTA and CDR2 FQGNSA. V gave up 1 base and J gave up 3 bases; unmatched junction bases: 5. The CDR3 has 15 amino acids. The CDR3, as DNA: TGTGCCAGCAGCTTAGACGAGGGGGCACACACTGAAGCTTTCTTT. This translates into CASSLDEGAHTEAFF.

This clonotype was detected only a few times. The chain carries TRBV6-1 and TRBJ2-1; maybe TRBD2 (6 bases). This CDR3 has 15 residues. CDR1 MNHNS and CDR2 SASEGT come from the germline V gene. V was pared by 1 base and J by 1 base, with 8 bases between. The CDR3 region has the DNA TGTGCCAGCAGTGAAGGGAGGGGATCCTACAATGAGCAGTTCTTC. Its protein product is CASSEGRGSYNEQFF.

The rearrangement links TRBV4-1 to TRBJ2-1; D might be TRBD2 (7 bases). Germline-derived CDR1 and CDR2 are MGHRA and YSYEKL. Between the trimmed V and J ends, which lost 0 bases and 2 bases, there was a span of 14 bases. The CDR3 spans 17 residues. The CDR3 nucleotides read TGCGCCAGCAGCCAAGAAGGAGGGGGAGGGCCCTACAATGAGCAGTTCTTC. Amino acid sequence: CASSQEGGGGPYNEQFF.

This clonotype was detected a few times. The chain has TRBV7-2 and TRBJ2-2, with D possibly matching TRBD1 (5 bases). The germline V and J ends were trimmed by 3 bases and 3 bases, with 8 bases remaining between them. Per germline, CDR1 SGHTA and CDR2 FQGNSA. This CDR3 has 14 residues. CDR3 in DNA: TGTGCCAGCAGCTTTGACAGTGACACCGGGGAGCTGTTTTTT. Its translation: CASSFDSDTGELFF.

This clonotype has just a few counts. The chain recombines TRBV7-8 with TRBJ2-1, with D possibly TRBD1 on 5 matching bases. The CDR3 extends over 15 amino acids. V was trimmed by 2 bases and J by 4 bases, leaving 12 bases between them. Germline CDR1 and CDR2: SGHVS and FQNEAQ. This CDR3 reads CASSLSGIGYNEQFF. The CDR3 DNA reads TGTGCCAGCAGCTTATCAGGGATCGGTTACAATGAGCAGTTCTTC.

V usage is TRBV7-2 and J usage is TRBJ1-5; D not resolved. Germline CDR1 and CDR2: SGHTA and FQGNSA. The V end lost 1 base, the J end lost 2 bases, and 9 bases lay between the germline ends. The CDR3 sequence is 15 residues long. CDR3 sequence (DNA): TGTGCCAGCAGCTTAGACAGTGGGGGCAATCAGCCCCAGCATTTT. This encodes CASSLDSGGNQPQHF.

This sequence joins TRBV27 and TRBJ2-1, with D unclear. V was pared by 6 bases and J by 0 bases, with 15 bases between. This CDR3 is 16 amino acids long. Germline-derived CDR1 and CDR2 are MNHEY and SMNVEV (reference sequence). The CDR3 DNA sequence: TGTGCCAGCAGCGTTGGGTCTAGGCCCTCCTACAATGAGCAGTTCTTC. Its protein is CASSVGSRPSYNEQFF.

This clonotype was observed a few times. The rearrangement joins TRBV5-4 to TRBJ1-3, with a possible D match to TRBD1 (6 bases). Trimming took off 4 bases at V and 8 bases at J, with 16 bases between the two ends. There are 14 residues in the CDR3. Looked up from germline, CDR1 is SGHNT and CDR2 is YYREEE (reference sequence). The CDR3 loop reads CASSPDRGSDTIYF. The CDR3 coding sequence is TGTGCCAGCAGCCCGGACAGAGGGTCGGACACCATATATTTT. Full variable domain (remainder filled in from reference TRBV5-4 and TRBJ1-3): ETGVTQSPTHLIKTRGQQVTLRCSSQSGHNTVSWYQQALGQGPQFIFQYYREEENGRGNFPPRFSGLQFPNYSSELNVNALELDDSALYLCASSPDRGSDTIYFGEGSWLTVV.